This note documents a single T cell receptor beta chain sequence. Which antigen it targets is not known. No quality values exist for individual bases; no much larger clone is one base distant. This record belongs to a study of blood T cell repertoires in COVID-19 (dated by TCRdb to the early 2020s). For context, the study as a whole: Samples covering the acute and convalescent phases of COVID-19 were provided by collaborators in the United States, Italy and Spain. The prospective study material was composed of cDNA or gDNA derived from T cells, B-cell-depleted T cells, or PBMCs. Subjects who had been exposed to COVID-19, were actively infected with it, or had recovered from it provided the deeply sampled blood TCRbeta repertoires that made up the dataset. The repertoires were released in a freely available public database meant as a resource for research on the immune response to SARS-CoV-2. The samples were drawn from the first 160 participants of the ongoing ImmuneRACE study and from 950 to 1,500 subjects provided by 6 global collaborators. Nearly every sample came with metadata listing a de-identified subject ID, COVID-19 status, age in years and sex. Where available, HLA class I and class II types were obtained from metadata supplied by the sample provider rather than from assay-based typing. On the study overall, not on this receptor specifically: How much clinical and demographic metadata was included differed by source and by participant, and the metadata was provided uncurated.

At the junction V is shortened by 0 bases and J by 6 bases, with 16 bases in between. The germline V gene encodes CDR1 SGHVS and CDR2 FQNEAQ. The CDR3 runs 16 amino acids, cysteine and phenylalanine included. CDR3 DNA is the only sequence kept; it has 48 bases, read in frame from the first base. The collaborating institutions used their own protocols to collect whole blood in K2EDTA tubes. For TCRbeta analysis, collaborators shipped samples as frozen whole blood, isolated PBMCs, or DNA extracted from either of those sample types. The immunoSEQ Assay, a bias-controlled multiplex PCR, was used to amplify TCRbeta CDR3 regions from genomic DNA. Per the original workflow: The number of nucleated cells in each sample was estimated from the amplification of reference gene primers within the assay. Sequence reads were collapsed and filtered to measure the absolute abundance of every unique TCRbeta CDR3 rearrangement. For each sample, productive Simpson clonality was calculated by taking the square root of Simpson's diversity index across productive rearrangements. Entries here come from immuneACCESS through TCRdb and include only in-frame sequences with V and J called. Some clones fail to appear in such tables; in the studies checked, an unresolved V gene covers under half of the shortfall, and the cause of the remainder is unknown. Clonal size and the V and J genes are those of that table, whereas D and trimming came from the DNA. For this sample the table gives approximately 250,000 clones, of which approximately 80% were detected only once. Around 7% of the sample rests with the top ten.

The V and J genes are TRBV7-8 and TRBJ2-3; TRBD2 could be the D gene, as 5 bases match. Input material: peripheral blood. The receptor was isolated from a woman between 45 and 60 years old with acute or convalescent COVID-19. The nucleotide sequence reads TGTGCCAGCAGCTTAGCTCCGACGAGGGCGGCGGATACGCAGTATTTT. Translated, this gives CASSLAPTRAADTQYF.